This TCR beta chain stems from a study of blood T cell repertoires in COVID-19. Study context: COVID-19 samples, acute and convalescent, were from the United States, Italy and Spain.

CDR1 GTSNPN and CDR2 SVGIG come from the germline V gene (reference sequence). With 4 bases clipped from V and 5 bases from J, the junction kept 7 bases outside the gene matches. The CDR3 runs 14 residues. Original processing methods: Nucleated cell number was recorded as an estimate derived from reference gene primer amplification. Clones were sequenced by immunoSEQ multiplex PCR, and TCRdb holds only the in-frame ones, with some missing. The DNA was the basis for D and trimming; V, J and clone size are from that table. Of 170,000 or so clones in the sample, 83% were seen once. This receptor was obtained from a woman in her 70s with COVID-19, enrolled during active disease. The V call is TRBV30, the J call TRBJ1-4; 7 nucleotides match TRBD1. Sequencing was performed on peripheral blood. The CDR3 is CAWTPDRINEKLFF. CDR3 DNA: TGTGCCTGGACTCCGGACAGGATAAATGAAAAACTGTTTTTT. The full variable domain, in which reference TRBV30 and TRBJ1-4 provide the parts outside the CDR3, is SQTIHQWPATLVQPVGSPLSLECTVEGTSNPNLYWYRQAAGRGLQLLFYSVGIGQISSEVPQNLSASRPQDRQFILSSKKLLLSDSGFYLCAWTPDRINEKLFFGSGTQLSVL.